Listed here are 17 T cell receptor beta chains from one sample, sequenced in a study of blood T cells in healthy people across ages. PCR was performed a second time for roughly 7 to 11 cycles using a sample-barcoded 5' primer and a J-beta primer mix. MiXCR was run by TCRdb on the 5' RACE reads, yielding one entry per CDR3 protein. In the table there are over 1.5 million distinct CDR3 sequences, about 49% of which are singletons. The sequenced sample consisted of blood. These receptor sequences come from a woman in her thirties or forties in good health.

The CDR3 here is CASSIISFGLAEEEQFF. The CDR3 nucleotides read TGTGCCAGCAGCATAATTTCATTCGGACTAGCGGAGGAGGAGCAGTTCTTC. The chain links TRBV7-2 to TRBJ2-1; 10 nucleotides align to TRBD2. The CDR3 runs 17 residues. Per germline, CDR1 SGHTA and CDR2 FQGNSA. V lost 5 bases to trimming and J lost 10 bases; unmatched junction nucleotides: 17.

This clonotype was picked up a small number of times. The chain joins TRBV29-1 to TRBJ1-2; D is unclear. Trimming left V 0 bases short and J 0 bases short, with 23 bases between. The CDR3 has 19 amino acids. Germline values: CDR1 SQVTM, CDR2 ANQGSEA. The CDR3, as DNA: TGCAGCGTTGAAGATCGGACGGCGGAACCTTCTTTAACTAACTATGGCTACACCTTC. Translation: CSVEDRTAEPSLTNYGYTF.

This clonotype turned up a few times. The chain carries TRBV29-1 and TRBJ2-3; 8 bases agree with TRBD2. The CDR3 is made up of 14 amino acids. Germline assignment: CDR1 SQVTM and CDR2 ANQGSEA. V gave up 8 bases and J gave up 2 bases; unmatched junction bases: 9. Here the CDR3 DNA reads TGCAGCCAACGGGGGGGGGCCGTCACAGATACGCAGTATTTT. This translates into CSQRGGAVTDTQYF.

The chain uses TRBV28 and TRBJ2-1; no clear D. The CDR3 covers 13 residues. Germline V gene lookup returns CDR1 MDHEN and CDR2 SYDVKM. The germline V and J ends were trimmed by 5 bases and 5 bases, with 10 bases remaining between them. CDR3 sequence reads: CASSASPNNEQFF. DNA of the CDR3: TGTGCCAGCAGTGCTTCCCCAAACAATGAGCAGTTCTTC. Full variable domain (remainder filled in from reference TRBV28 and TRBJ2-1): DVKVTQSSRYLVKRTGEKVFLECVQDMDHENMFWYRQDPGLGLRLIYFSYDVKMKEKGDIPEGYSVSREKKERFSLILESASTNQTSMYLCASSASPNNEQFFGPGTRLTVL.

V is TRBV20-1 and J is TRBJ2-3; TRBD1 aligns across 7 bases. V shed 6 bases, J shed 3 bases, and the junction held 12 bases outside the gene matches. The CDR3 runs 15 residues. Germline V gene sequence: CDR1 DFQATT, CDR2 SNEGSKA (reference sequence). CDR3 DNA: TGCAGTGCCGTGAAACCGACAGGGCGAACAGATACGCAGTATTTT. Translating it yields CSAVKPTGRTDTQYF.

V gene TRBV7-9 combines with J gene TRBJ2-3; D ambiguous. CDR3 size: 12 residues. The V gene lost 8 bases and the J gene lost 6 bases, with 12 bases spanning the gap. The germline V gene encodes CDR1 SEHNR and CDR2 FQNEAQ (reference sequence). CDR3 sequence: CASVWGADTQYF. As DNA, the CDR3 is TGTGCCAGCGTTTGGGGTGCGGATACGCAGTATTTT.

DNA of the CDR3: TGTGCCAGCAGTTTTCGCATCAGCCGGGGGGATCACAATGAGCAGTTCTTC. Its translation: CASSFRISRGDHNEQFF. This rearrangement joins TRBV27 to TRBJ2-1, with TRBD2 matching 7 bases. V was clipped by 3 bases and J by 5 bases; unmatched bases: 13. There are 17 residues in the CDR3. Germline CDR1 reads MNHEY; CDR2 reads SMNVEV (reference sequence).

In its sample, this clonotype was seen many times. The CDR3 sequence is CASSQGHSLYEQYF. CDR3 nucleotide sequence: TGTGCCAGCAGTCAAGGTCACAGCCTCTACGAGCAGTACTTC. The chain recombines TRBV28 with TRBJ2-7; D gene unclear. Germline values: CDR1 MDHEN, CDR2 SYDVKM. With 5 bases removed from V and 3 bases from J, the gap between germline ends came to 14 bases. The CDR3 extends over 14 amino acids.

The chain recombines TRBV4-3 with TRBJ1-1; D is unresolved. Trimming removed 1 base at V and 4 bases at J, with 16 bases between. From germline, CDR1 is LGHNA and CDR2 YSLEER. The CDR3 runs 16 residues. The CDR3 is CASSQGYQAGTTEAFF. The CDR3 DNA reads TGCGCCAGCAGCCAAGGGTACCAGGCGGGTACCACTGAAGCTTTCTTT.

This clonotype has a handful of counts. The V gene is TRBV10-3, the J gene TRBJ2-1; 8 bases are a match to TRBD1. J gave up 5 bases and V 7 bases, and 7 bases lay outside the gene matches. This CDR3 is 14 amino acids long. CDR1 ENHRY and CDR2 SYGVKD come from the germline V gene. The CDR3 sequence is CAINDRGQNNEQFF. The DNA of the CDR3 is TGTGCCATCAACGACAGGGGACAAAACAATGAGCAGTTCTTC.

On this clonotype itself: It is likely a read error, because the conserved phenylalanine at the end of the CDR3 is missing. The chain joins TRBV27 to TRBJ1-2, with TRBD1 matching over 8 bases. With 5 bases clipped from V and 3 bases from J, the junction kept 8 bases outside the gene matches. The CDR3 length is 15 residues. Germline assignment: CDR1 MNHEY and CDR2 SMNVEV (reference sequence). This CDR3 reads CASSGHWTGYYGYTC. The DNA of the CDR3 is TGTGCCAGCAGTGGCCATTGGACAGGGTACTATGGCTACACCTGC.

The rearrangement uses TRBV20-1 and TRBJ2-2; TRBD2 might be the D (6 bases). Germline values: CDR1 DFQATT, CDR2 SNEGSKA (reference sequence). The V end was cut by 0 bases, the J end by 1 base, with 9 bases between. The CDR3 is 15 residues long. The CDR3 DNA follows: TGCAGTGCTAGAGATGCGGGGAAGAACACCGGGGAGCTGTTTTTT. Translation gives CSARDAGKNTGELFF.

The sample holds a few counts of this clonotype. The rearrangement links TRBV5-1 to TRBJ2-5, with unresolved D. The CDR3 is 15 residues long. With 4 bases removed from V and 0 bases from J, the gap between germline ends came to 13 bases. Germline CDR1 reads SGHRS; CDR2 reads YFSETQ. The CDR3: CASSPPTEYQETQYF. The DNA of the CDR3 is TGCGCCAGCAGCCCTCCTACAGAGTACCAAGAGACCCAGTACTTC.

DNA for the CDR3: TGTGCCAGCACCGTTGGGGGGCAAGAGACCCAGTACTTC. Translation: CASTVGGQETQYF. This chain links TRBV28 with TRBJ2-5, with TRBD2 as a possible D gene (6 bases). The CDR3 loop spans 13 amino acids. Germline CDR1 is MDHEN and CDR2 is SYDVKM. V was pared by 7 bases and J by 2 bases, with 11 bases between.

V is TRBV20-1 and J is TRBJ2-3; no firm D call. The CDR3 runs 14 residues. V lost 3 bases and J 6 bases, leaving 16 bases between the germline ends. Germline lookup yields CDR1 DFQATT and CDR2 SNEGSKA (reference sequence). Written as DNA, the CDR3 is TGCAGTGCTAGCAGTCCTGTGTTAAGGGATACGCAGTATTTT. Translation: CSASSPVLRDTQYF.

The chain is built from TRBV6-2 or TRBV6-3 and TRBJ2-3, with a tentative D call TRBD2 (6 bases). The germline gives CDR1 MNHEY, CDR2 SVGEGT. Trimming left V 2 bases short and J 6 bases short, with 12 bases between. CDR3 length: 14 amino acids. For the CDR3, the DNA is TGTGCCAGCAGTTACCTCTGGCGGGACGATACGCAGTATTTT. It codes for CASSYLWRDDTQYF.

This clonotype has just one count. The chain is built from TRBV20-1 and TRBJ2-3, with D perhaps TRBD1 (6 bases). Germline values: CDR1 DFQATT, CDR2 SNEGSKA (reference sequence). The CDR3 contains 15 residues. V was pared by 6 bases and J by 1 base, with 17 bases between. This CDR3 reads CSALGTRFRTDTQYF. CDR3 DNA: TGCAGTGCGCTCGGGACAAGATTCCGCACAGATACGCAGTATTTT.